This T cell receptor (beta chain) was captured in a study of T cell responses to AZD1222 COVID-19 vaccine. For this clone: The antigen remains unidentified.

The germline CDR1 and CDR2 sequences are LNHNV and YYDKDF (reference sequence). This CDR3 has 13 residues. Trimming removed 5 bases at V and 1 base at J, with 9 bases between. The assay was immunoSEQ multiplex PCR, and TCRdb's table has in-frame clones only and misses some. This sample yields approximately 130,000 clones, of which around 89% are seen a single time; roughly 10% belongs to the top ten. Study results and caveats: The donor cohort was predominantly white British with a female majority, and clonal diversity may have been underestimated.

This TCR was recovered from an adult in good health. The starting material was peripheral blood, obtained on day 0 of MenACWY control vaccination. The chain combines TRBV15 with TRBJ2-7, with D hard to call. Here the CDR3 reads CATSPVQSYEQYF. The CDR3 DNA follows: TGTGCCACCAGCCCTGTTCAATCCTACGAGCAGTACTTC.